The 8 T cell receptor beta chains given below trace back to one sample, sequenced in a study of CD8 T cells in Susac syndrome. After extraction with the RNeasy kit, about 0.45 to 1 ug of the RNA was reverse transcribed using random hexamers. Each CDR3 protein gets one entry after TCRdb re-called the immunoSEQ multiplex PCR reads with MiXCR. The sample includes more than 85,000 distinct CDR3 sequences, around 95% seen only once; the top ten take around 0.1%. The sequencing input was CD4+ T cells from PBMCs. These receptors came from a human donor in good health.

This clonotype has more than one count but fewer than ten. The genes are TRBV5-1 and TRBJ2-5, with D unresolved. Germline lookup yields CDR1 SGHRS and CDR2 YFSETQ. This CDR3 has 13 amino acids. V lost 1 base, J lost 5 bases, and 9 bases lay in between. The CDR3 DNA follows: TGCGCCAGCAGCTTGATGGCCGGGGAGACCCAGTACTTC. Translated, it gives CASSLMAGETQYF.

The rearrangement joins TRBV7-6 to TRBJ2-7; 7 bases line up with TRBD1. The germline V gene has CDR1 SGHVS and CDR2 FNYEAQ. The V segment lost 4 bases and the J segment 6 bases; nucleotides outside the gene matches: 9. The CDR3 is 14 amino acids. The CDR3 here is CASSSDRAAPEQYF. The DNA for the CDR3 is TGTGCCAGCAGCTCAGACAGGGCGGCCCCCGAGCAGTACTTC.

Only one count was recorded for this clonotype. This chain joins TRBV4-1 and TRBJ2-4, with TRBD1 as a possible D gene (5 bases). The germline V and J ends were trimmed by 2 bases and 6 bases, with 20 bases remaining between them. Germline values: CDR1 MGHRA, CDR2 YSYEKL. The CDR3 runs to 17 residues. The CDR3 is CASSQLTTAGAGNIQYF. Written as DNA, the CDR3 is TGCGCCAGCAGCCAACTAACGACAGCCGGAGCCGGAAACATTCAGTACTTC.

This rearrangement joins TRBV5-1 to TRBJ1-5, with no clear D. The germline gives CDR1 SGHRS, CDR2 YFSETQ. This CDR3 has 17 amino acids. Trimming removed 4 bases at V and 0 bases at J, with 17 bases between. The CDR3 loop reads CASSRSAGTDSNQPQHF. The CDR3 DNA reads as TGCGCCAGCAGCCGCAGCGCCGGAACAGATAGCAATCAGCCCCAGCATTTT.

V usage is TRBV29-1 and J usage is TRBJ1-1; D ambiguous. Germline CDR1 and CDR2: SQVTM and ANQGSEA. The V end lost 4 bases, the J end lost 0 bases, and 9 bases lay between the germline ends. CDR3 size: 13 residues. CDR3 in amino acids: CSVAHPMNTEAFF. DNA of the CDR3: TGCAGCGTTGCCCACCCTATGAACACTGAAGCTTTCTTT.

V and J are TRBV5-4 and TRBJ2-7; D is undetermined. The V end was cut by 4 bases, the J end by 7 bases, with 9 bases between. Germline V CDR1 and CDR2: SGHNT, YYREEE (reference sequence). The CDR3 consists of 11 residues. The CDR3 protein is CASSGMGEQYF. CDR3 sequence (DNA): TGTGCCAGCAGCGGAATGGGGGAGCAGTACTTC. Variable domain in full (rest from reference TRBV5-4 and TRBJ2-7): ETGVTQSPTHLIKTRGQQVTLRCSSQSGHNTVSWYQQALGQGPQFIFQYYREEENGRGNFPPRFSGLQFPNYSSELNVNALELDDSALYLCASSGMGEQYFGPGTRLTVT.

This chain connects TRBV9 to TRBJ2-7; 10 bases map to TRBD1. Trimming cost V 3 bases and J 5 bases; bases outside gene matches: 8. This CDR3 region has 15 residues. The germline CDR1 and CDR2 sequences are SGDLS and YYNGEE. The CDR3 sequence: CASSGNRQGANEQYF. CDR3 bases: TGTGCCAGCAGCGGGAACCGACAGGGGGCCAACGAGCAGTACTTC.

This chain connects TRBV25-1 to TRBJ2-5; 8 bases are shared with TRBD1. The CDR3 spans 14 residues. Germline V gene data show CDR1 as MGHDK and CDR2 as SYGVNS. V gave up 6 bases and J gave up 5 bases; unmatched junction bases: 8. CDR3 nucleotides: TGTGCCAGCAGCGCTCGACAGGGGTTTGAGACCCAGTACTTC. It translates to CASSARQGFETQYF.